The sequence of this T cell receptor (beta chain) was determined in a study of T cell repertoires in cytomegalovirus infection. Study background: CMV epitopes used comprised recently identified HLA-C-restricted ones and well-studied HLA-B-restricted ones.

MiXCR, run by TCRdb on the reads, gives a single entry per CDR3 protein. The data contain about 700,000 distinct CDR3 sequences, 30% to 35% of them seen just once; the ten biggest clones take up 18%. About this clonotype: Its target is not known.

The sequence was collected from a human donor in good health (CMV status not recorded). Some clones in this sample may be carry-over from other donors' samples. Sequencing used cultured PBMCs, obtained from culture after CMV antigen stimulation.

CDR3 nucleotides: TGCAGTGCTAGAGCTAGCACAGATACGCAGTATTTT. It specifies CSARASTDTQYF. The chain employs TRBV20-1 and TRBJ2-3; no definite D call. The CDR3 covers 12 residues. Between the trimmed V and J ends, which lost 1 base and 0 bases, there was a span of 2 bases. Per the germline V gene, CDR1 is DFQATT and CDR2 is SNEGSKA (reference sequence).